This TCR beta chain came from a study of beta chain features in type 1 diabetes. General study points: Shorter TCRB CDR3s, moderately but significantly so, were found in Type 1 diabetes patients in all four CD4+ subsets.

Regarding this clone: Its target is not known.

The study reverse transcribed the entire isolated RNA, so it sequenced expressed TCRB transcripts. The method was immunoSEQ multiplex PCR; TCRdb's version includes in-frame clones alone and lacks a portion of them. The sample lists some 150,000 clones, about 13% occurring once. The CDR3 runs 12 residues. In germline, CDR1 is PRHDT, CDR2 FYEKMQ (reference sequence). Deletions cut 7 bases from V and 7 bases from J, with 11 bases between. The authors took one heparinised blood draw, averaging roughly 120 mL, from each donor. CD4+ cells of the naive, central memory, regulatory and stem cell-like memory types were sorted via CD45RO/CCR7/CD25/CD127/CD95/CD27.

The TCR was taken from a young man with type 1 diabetes. The specimen sequenced was central memory CD4+ T cells from blood. The J gene is TRBJ2-1, the V gene TRBV13, with D perhaps TRBD2 (6 bases). The CDR3 is CASKEGYNEQFF. CDR3 nucleotides: TGTGCCAGCAAGGAGGGGTATAATGAGCAGTTCTTC.